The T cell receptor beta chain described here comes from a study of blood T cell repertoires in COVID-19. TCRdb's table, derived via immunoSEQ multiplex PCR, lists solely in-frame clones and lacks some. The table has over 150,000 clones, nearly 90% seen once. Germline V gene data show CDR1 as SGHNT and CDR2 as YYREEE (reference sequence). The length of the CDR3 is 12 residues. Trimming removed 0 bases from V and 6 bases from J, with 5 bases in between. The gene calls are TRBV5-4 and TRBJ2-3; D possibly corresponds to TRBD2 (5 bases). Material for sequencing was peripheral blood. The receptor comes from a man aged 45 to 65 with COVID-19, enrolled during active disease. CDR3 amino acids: CASSLAGDTQYF. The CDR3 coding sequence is TGTGCCAGCAGCTTGGCGGGGGATACGCAGTATTTT. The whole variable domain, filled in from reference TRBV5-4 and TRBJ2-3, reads ETGVTQSPTHLIKTRGQQVTLRCSSQSGHNTVSWYQQALGQGPQFIFQYYREEENGRGNFPPRFSGLQFPNYSSELNVNALELDDSALYLCASSLAGDTQYFGPGTRLTVL.